The rows below give T cell receptor beta chains drawn from one sample of a study of shared clonotypes between healthy human individuals. Assay: immunoSEQ multiplex PCR; the TCRdb copy retains only in-frame clones and omits some. Of more than 1,200,000 clones in the sample, 98% were seen once. Sequencing input: naive CD4+ T cells sorted from blood. The receptors originated from a man younger than 40 in good health. Each CDR3 is given with its conserved first and last residue. The D gene is left open where the match is weak. Part of the rows lack a size; the others show once, few, many or a class for expanded clones.

TRBJ2-2,TRBD1,TRBV19,-,CATSGTANTGELFF
TRBJ1-5,-,TRBV11-3,-,CASSLARQDQPQHF
TRBJ2-1,-,TRBV5-4,-,CASTLSWGNNEQFF
TRBJ2-5,-,TRBV28,-,CASSLIPSGQETQYF
TRBJ2-1,TRBD2,TRBV18,once,CASSPVLASGRDEQFF
TRBJ2-2,-,TRBV5-4,-,CASSLVWPTGELFF
TRBJ2-1,-,TRBV5-1,once,CASSLVSRDRGNEQFF
TRBJ2-5,-,TRBV2,-,CASSGSESETQYF
TRBJ2-2,-,TRBV29-1,-,CSVETVAEALTGELFF
TRBJ2-1,TRBD2,TRBV10-3,-,CAINGLVGGERNEQFF
TRBJ2-5,-,TRBV9,-,CASSVGQWGGPRETQYF
TRBJ2-1,-,TRBV13,-,CASSRSERANYNEQFF
TRBJ2-7,-,TRBV28,-,CASSLNPHGPYEQYF
TRBJ2-3,-,TRBV29-1,once,CSVEVARILVTDTQYF
TRBJ2-1,-,TRBV25-1,-,CASSERPAGRWDEQFF
TRBJ2-7,TRBD1,TRBV18,-,CASSPAGTGETYEQYF
TRBJ1-1,TRBD1,TRBV27,once,CASSSTGSSVTEAFF
TRBJ2-3,TRBD2,TRBV11-2,-,CASSLVAGGVDTQYF
TRBJ1-1,-,TRBV7-8,-,CASSTRANTEAFF
TRBJ1-5,-,TRBV19,-,CASSIQDGKAQHF
TRBJ2-7,TRBD2,TRBV11-2,-,CASSGGTSGRRNEQYF
TRBJ2-1,-,TRBV19,-,CASSIDLGGSGDEQFF
TRBJ2-1,-,TRBV5-1,-,CASSLEMEVQFF
TRBJ2-7,-,TRBV6-5,-,CASSYLGQAYEQYF
TRBJ2-5,-,TRBV11-2,-,CASSYGSIGETQYF
TRBJ2-3,-,TRBV9,-,CASSVGGAYTDTQYF